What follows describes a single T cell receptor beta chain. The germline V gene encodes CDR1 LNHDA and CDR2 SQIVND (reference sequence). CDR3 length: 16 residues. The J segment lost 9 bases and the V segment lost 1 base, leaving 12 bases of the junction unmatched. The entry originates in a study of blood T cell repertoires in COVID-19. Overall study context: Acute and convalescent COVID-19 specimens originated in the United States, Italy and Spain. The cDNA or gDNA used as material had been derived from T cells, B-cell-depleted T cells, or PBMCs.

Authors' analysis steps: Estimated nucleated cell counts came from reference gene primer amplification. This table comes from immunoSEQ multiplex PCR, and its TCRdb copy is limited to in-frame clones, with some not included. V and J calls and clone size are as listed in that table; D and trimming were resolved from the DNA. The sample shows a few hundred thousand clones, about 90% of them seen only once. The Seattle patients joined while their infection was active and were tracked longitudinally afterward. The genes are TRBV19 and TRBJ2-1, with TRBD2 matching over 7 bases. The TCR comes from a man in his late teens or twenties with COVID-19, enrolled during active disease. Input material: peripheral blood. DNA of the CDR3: TGTGCCAGTAGTATAGTTGCGAGCGGGAACTCTGGTGAGCAGTTCTTC. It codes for CASSIVASGNSGEQFF.